This TCR beta chain was captured in a study of blood T cells in healthy people across ages (dated by TCRdb to the mid-2010s). Concerning the study at large: In model experiments, template switching captured about one uniquely barcoded TCR beta cDNA molecule for every two T cells. Four age groups were formed from the donors: young (average approximately 15 years), middle-aged (approximately 39), aged (62) and long-lived (less than 85). The study measured age-related changes in TCR beta repertoire diversity using deep sequencing normalized with unique cDNA molecular identifiers. The study analyzed two additional independent replicas of 1 million unique cDNA reads from the same blood draw for two donors, one aged 18 to 30 and one aged 80 or older.

What the study reported, not specific to this receptor: Bulk unsorted PBMC profiling prevented conclusive comparison of naive and antigen-experienced compartments. The long-lived group showed more naive CD4+ T cells, fewer expanded clones and increased TCR diversity than the aged group, suggesting age selection. Total diversity estimates from one million sequenced T cells were considered lower bounds and underestimates. The percentage of naive T cells measured by flow cytometry correlated strongly with observed TCR beta diversity. Because donor CMV infection status was unknown, age-related changes in expanded clonotypes were potentially confounded. As age increased, observed TCR beta diversity per million T cells dropped in a roughly linear way, and a significant reduction was already evident by age 40.

The 39 donors, aged about 6 to 100 years, were systemically healthy Caucasian individuals from Russia. Each donor gave around 9.9 milliliters of peripheral blood, collected into EDTA-treated Vacutainer tubes. Ficoll-Paque density-gradient centrifugation was used to isolate PBMCs, with at least 7 million per sample. Total RNA, at least 6 micrograms per sample, was extracted from PBMCs with Trizol reagent. For every donor, an aliquot of PBMCs went through flow cytometry to measure the percentages of naive CD45RAhigh/CD27high T cells. This clonotype turned up a few times. This receptor's antigen is unknown. Base-call qualities are not available, and no considerably larger clone is one nucleotide away. The CDR3 starts with the cysteine, ends with the phenylalanine, and has 13 residues. The kept DNA is CDR3 alone, 39 bases in frame from the first base. Cut back by 3 bases and 7 bases, the V and J ends lie 10 bases apart. CDR1 and CDR2 were assigned from the germline V gene as SGDLS and YYNGEE.

The library was made by 5' RACE. Sequencing relied on an Illumina HiSeq 2500. The second PCR ran for about 6 to 12 cycles and used a J-beta primer mix along with a sample-barcoded 5' primer. A template-switch 5' adaptor carrying 12 random nucleotides introduced a unique molecular identifier onto each TCR beta cDNA molecule. Each sample yielded at least 3 million CDR3-containing paired-end reads. First-strand cDNA was synthesized from all RNA with the Mint cDNA synthesis kit, primed by a TRBC-specific oligonucleotide. All cDNA was treated with uracil-DNA glycosylase and then went through a first 18-cycle PCR with the universal primers M1SS and BC2_uni_R. As for the authors' bioinformatics: For normalization, 1 million high-quality reads were randomly selected from each sample, with every read carrying a distinct molecular identifier. Reads sharing molecular identifiers were discarded rather than binned into consensus sequences. MiTCR, set to a Q25 quality threshold and the strictest error-elimination algorithm, was used for CDR3 identification, clonotype clustering and error correction. A nonparametric unseen species model using Euler transformation provided a lower-bound estimate of total TCR beta diversity. In TCRdb, the public reads were trimmed at Q25 with fastp and aligned with MiXCR, with productive beta chains retained. A single entry per CDR3 protein holds the most common genes and DNA from its merged rows. TCRdb assigned the V and J calls; the authors' analysis was not used. Counted in this sample were almost 550,000 distinct CDR3 sequences; 20% to 30% of them appeared once. The ten largest clonotypes hold 8.5% to 9.5% of the sample.

This same sample was also taken into another study, of T cells of mothers and their children. As described in the second report: Nine systemically healthy Caucasian individuals served as donors, namely three mothers together with their six children. cDNA synthesis consumed the entire amount of extracted RNA, loaded at approximately 1.5 ug RNA in each 15 ul reaction. In the second PCR, sample barcodes and 2-4 random nucleotides were introduced via the M1S primer. More than 9.5 million TCR beta CDR3 reads were obtained from each mother, and millions of reads were obtained from each child. Thymic selection shapes the output of TCR recombination in a similar way in related and unrelated pairs, and inherited differences have a minor effect. Related mother-child pairs always showed normalized repertoire overlap that was slightly higher than in unrelated mother-child pairs, though the difference was never significant. No persistent microchimeric T cell clones were found, with a detection sensitivity of 85 to 100 clones per million clonotypes. The study used deep NGS to compare TCR beta repertoires of mothers and children, seeking features distinguishing related mother-child pairs from unrelated individuals. On average, the children were about 12 +/- 4 years old, while the mothers were approximately 41 +/- 4 years old. After adapter ligation was performed with NEBNext reagents, the libraries were sequenced on an Illumina HiSeq 2000 with 100+100 nt paired-end reads. To prevent cross-contamination, the mother and child libraries were prepared one month apart and sequenced in separate runs. For each donor, somewhere between about 500,000 and 2,300,000 distinct TCR beta clonotypes were identified. Naive TCR beta clonotypes were estimated from low-frequency clonotypes matched to each donor's FACS-determined naive share, without sorting.

In this chain, TRBV9 is recombined with TRBJ1-4, and the D gene may be TRBD1, 6 bases matching. Sequencing was performed on blood. This TCR was sampled from a boy aged 5-17 years in good health. The CDR3 corresponds to CASSEGGAEKLFF. The nucleotides are TGTGCCAGCAGCGAGGGGGGGGCTGAAAAACTGTTTTTT.